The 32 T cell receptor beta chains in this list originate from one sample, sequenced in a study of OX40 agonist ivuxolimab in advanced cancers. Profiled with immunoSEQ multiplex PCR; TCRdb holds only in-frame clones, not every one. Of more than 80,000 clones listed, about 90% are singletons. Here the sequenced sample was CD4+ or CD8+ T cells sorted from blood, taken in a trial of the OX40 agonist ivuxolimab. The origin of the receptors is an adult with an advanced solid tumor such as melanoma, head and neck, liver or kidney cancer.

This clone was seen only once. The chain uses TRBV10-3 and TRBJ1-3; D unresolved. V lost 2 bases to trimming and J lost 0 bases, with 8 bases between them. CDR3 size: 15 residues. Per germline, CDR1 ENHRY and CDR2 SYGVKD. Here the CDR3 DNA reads TGTGCCATCAGTGAGCTTCGAGGCTCTGGAAACACCATATATTTT. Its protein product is CAISELRGSGNTIYF.

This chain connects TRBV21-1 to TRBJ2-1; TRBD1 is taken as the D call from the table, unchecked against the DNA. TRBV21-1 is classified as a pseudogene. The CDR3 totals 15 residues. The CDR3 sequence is CASSKAGTGGNEQFF. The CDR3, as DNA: TGTGCCAGCAGCAAAGCCGGGACAGGGGGGAATGAGCAGTTCTTC.

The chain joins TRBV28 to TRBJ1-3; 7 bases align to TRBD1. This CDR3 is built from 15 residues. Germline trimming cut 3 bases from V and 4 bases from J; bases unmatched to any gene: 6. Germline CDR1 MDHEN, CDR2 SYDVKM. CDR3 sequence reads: CASSFPTGTGNTIYF. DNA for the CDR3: TGTGCCAGCAGTTTCCCGACAGGGACCGGAAACACCATATATTTT. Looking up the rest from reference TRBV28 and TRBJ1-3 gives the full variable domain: DVKVTQSSRYLVKRTGEKVFLECVQDMDHENMFWYRQDPGLGLRLIYFSYDVKMKEKGDIPEGYSVSREKKERFSLILESASTNQTSMYLCASSFPTGTGNTIYFGEGSWLTVV.

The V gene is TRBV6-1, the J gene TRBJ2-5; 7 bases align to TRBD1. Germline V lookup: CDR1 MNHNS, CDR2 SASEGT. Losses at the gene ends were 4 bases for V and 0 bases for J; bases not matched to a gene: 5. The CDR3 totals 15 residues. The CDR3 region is CASSGPTGNQETQYF. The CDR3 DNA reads TGTGCCAGCAGTGGACCGACAGGGAACCAAGAGACCCAGTACTTC.

The CDR3 DNA reads as TGTGCCAGCACCCGGGGACAGGGCGCCTACAATGAGCAGTTCTTC. Translated: CASTRGQGAYNEQFF. The V gene is TRBV5-5, the J gene TRBJ2-1, with 9 bases that match TRBD1. Unmatched junction bases numbered 6, after V lost 6 bases and J lost 2 bases. Germline-derived CDR1 and CDR2 are SGHKS and YYEKEE (reference sequence). CDR3 length equals 15 residues.

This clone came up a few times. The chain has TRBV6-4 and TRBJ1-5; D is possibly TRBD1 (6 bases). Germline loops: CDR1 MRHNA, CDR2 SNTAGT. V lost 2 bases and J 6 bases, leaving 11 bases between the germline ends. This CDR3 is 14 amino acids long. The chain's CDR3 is CASSDEGGTQPQHF. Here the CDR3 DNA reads TGTGCCAGCAGTGACGAGGGGGGCACTCAGCCCCAGCATTTT.

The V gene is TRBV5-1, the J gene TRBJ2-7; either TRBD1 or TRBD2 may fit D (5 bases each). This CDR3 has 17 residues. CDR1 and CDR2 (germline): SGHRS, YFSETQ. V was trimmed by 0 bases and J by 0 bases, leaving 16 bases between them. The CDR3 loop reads CASSLGSGTPISYEQYF. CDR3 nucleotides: TGCGCCAGCAGCTTGGGGTCCGGGACCCCGATCTCCTACGAGCAGTACTTC. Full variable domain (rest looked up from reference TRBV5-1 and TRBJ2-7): KAGVTQTPRYLIKTRGQQVTLSCSPISGHRSVSWYQQTPGQGLQFLFEYFSETQRNKGNFPGRFSGRQFSNSRSEMNVSTLELGDSALYLCASSLGSGTPISYEQYFGPGTRLTVT.

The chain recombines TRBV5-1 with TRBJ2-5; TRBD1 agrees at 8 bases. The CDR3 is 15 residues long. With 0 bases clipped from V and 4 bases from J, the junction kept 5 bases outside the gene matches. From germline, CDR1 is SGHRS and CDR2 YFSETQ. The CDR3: CASSLGGQGIETQYF. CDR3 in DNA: TGCGCCAGCAGCTTGGGAGGACAGGGTATAGAGACCCAGTACTTC.

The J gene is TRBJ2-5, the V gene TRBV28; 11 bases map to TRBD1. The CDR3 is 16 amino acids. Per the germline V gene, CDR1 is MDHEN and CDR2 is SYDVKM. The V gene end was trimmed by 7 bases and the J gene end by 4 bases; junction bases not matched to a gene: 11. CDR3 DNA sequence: TGTGCCAGCAATCCTTGGGGGACAGGGGGAGCAGAGACCCAGTACTTC. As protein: CASNPWGTGGAETQYF.

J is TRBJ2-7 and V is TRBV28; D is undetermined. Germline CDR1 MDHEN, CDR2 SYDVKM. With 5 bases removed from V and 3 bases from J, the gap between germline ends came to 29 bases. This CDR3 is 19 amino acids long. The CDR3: CASSPPLVPVLSFYYEQYF. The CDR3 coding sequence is TGTGCCAGCAGTCCCCCTTTGGTACCGGTGTTGTCTTTTTACTACGAGCAGTACTTC. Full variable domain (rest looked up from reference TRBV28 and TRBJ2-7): DVKVTQSSRYLVKRTGEKVFLECVQDMDHENMFWYRQDPGLGLRLIYFSYDVKMKEKGDIPEGYSVSREKKERFSLILESASTNQTSMYLCASSPPLVPVLSFYYEQYFGPGTRLTVT.

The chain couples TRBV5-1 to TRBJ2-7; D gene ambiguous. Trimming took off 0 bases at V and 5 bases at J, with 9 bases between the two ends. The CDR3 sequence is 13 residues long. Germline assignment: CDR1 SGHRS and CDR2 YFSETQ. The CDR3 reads CASSLEPGNEQYF. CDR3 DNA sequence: TGCGCCAGCAGCTTGGAACCAGGTAACGAGCAGTACTTC. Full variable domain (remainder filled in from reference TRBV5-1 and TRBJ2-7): KAGVTQTPRYLIKTRGQQVTLSCSPISGHRSVSWYQQTPGQGLQFLFEYFSETQRNKGNFPGRFSGRQFSNSRSEMNVSTLELGDSALYLCASSLEPGNEQYFGPGTRLTVT.

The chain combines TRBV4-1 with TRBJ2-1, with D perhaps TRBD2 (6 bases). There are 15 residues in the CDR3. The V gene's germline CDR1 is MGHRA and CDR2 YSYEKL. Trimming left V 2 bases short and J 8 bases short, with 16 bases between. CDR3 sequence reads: CASSQTGLPVDEQFF. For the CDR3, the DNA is TGCGCCAGCAGCCAAACGGGACTCCCAGTGGATGAGCAGTTCTTC.

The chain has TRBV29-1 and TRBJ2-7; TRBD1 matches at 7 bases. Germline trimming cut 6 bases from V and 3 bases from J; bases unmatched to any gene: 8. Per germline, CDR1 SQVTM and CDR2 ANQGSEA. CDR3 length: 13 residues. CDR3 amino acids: CSVFDRENYEQYF. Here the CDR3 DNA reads TGCAGCGTCTTTGACAGGGAGAACTACGAGCAGTACTTC.

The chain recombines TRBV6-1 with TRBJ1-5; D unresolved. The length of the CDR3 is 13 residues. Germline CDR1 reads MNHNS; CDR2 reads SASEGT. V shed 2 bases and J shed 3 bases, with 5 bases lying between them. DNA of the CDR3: TGTGCCAGCAGTGAACAGGACAATCAGCCCCAGCATTTT. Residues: CASSEQDNQPQHF.

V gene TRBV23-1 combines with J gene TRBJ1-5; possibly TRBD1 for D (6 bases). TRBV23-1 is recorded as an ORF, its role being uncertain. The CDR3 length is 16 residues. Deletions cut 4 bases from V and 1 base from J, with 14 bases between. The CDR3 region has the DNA TGCGCCAGCAGTCCGCGGACAGCGGGAAGCAATCAGCCCCAGCATTTT. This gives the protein CASSPRTAGSNQPQHF.

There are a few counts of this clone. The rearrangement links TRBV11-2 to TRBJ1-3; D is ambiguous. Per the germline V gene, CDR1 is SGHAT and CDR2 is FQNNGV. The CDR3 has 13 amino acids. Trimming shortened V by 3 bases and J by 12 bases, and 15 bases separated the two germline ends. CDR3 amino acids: CASSFADLQNIYF. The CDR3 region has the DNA TGTGCCAGCAGCTTCGCGGACCTCCAAAACATATATTTT.

CDR3 sequence (DNA): TGTGCCAGCAGCTTAGCGATGAGCTCTGGAAACACCATATATTTT. Translation: CASSLAMSSGNTIYF. The rearrangement links TRBV11-2 to TRBJ1-3, with D hard to call. This CDR3 is 15 amino acids long. Germline CDR1 is SGHAT and CDR2 is FQNNGV. Trimming removed 1 base from V and 0 bases from J, with 7 bases in between.

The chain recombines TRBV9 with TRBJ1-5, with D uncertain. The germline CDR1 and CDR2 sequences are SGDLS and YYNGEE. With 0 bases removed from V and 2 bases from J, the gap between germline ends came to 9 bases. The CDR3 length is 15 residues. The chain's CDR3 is CASSVAPGGNQPQHF. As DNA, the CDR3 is TGTGCCAGCAGCGTAGCTCCCGGGGGCAATCAGCCCCAGCATTTT.

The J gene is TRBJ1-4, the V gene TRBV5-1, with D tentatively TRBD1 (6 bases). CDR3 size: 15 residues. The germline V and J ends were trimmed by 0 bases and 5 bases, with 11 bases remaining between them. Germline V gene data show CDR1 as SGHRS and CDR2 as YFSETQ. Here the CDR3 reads CASSLETGMNEKLFF. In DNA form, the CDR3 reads TGCGCCAGCAGCTTGGAAACAGGGATGAATGAAAAACTGTTTTTT.

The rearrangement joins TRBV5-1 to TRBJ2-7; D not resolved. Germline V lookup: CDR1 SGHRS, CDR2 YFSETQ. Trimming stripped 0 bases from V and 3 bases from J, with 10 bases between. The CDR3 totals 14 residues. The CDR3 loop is CASSLAAANYEQYF. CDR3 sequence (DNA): TGCGCCAGCAGCTTGGCGGCAGCCAACTACGAGCAGTACTTC.

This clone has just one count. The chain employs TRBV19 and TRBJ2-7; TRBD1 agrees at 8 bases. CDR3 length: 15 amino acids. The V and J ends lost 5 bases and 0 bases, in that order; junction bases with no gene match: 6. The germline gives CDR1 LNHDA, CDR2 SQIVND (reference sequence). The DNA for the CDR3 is TGTGCCAGTAGTGACCGGGACAGGCCCTCCTACGAGCAGTACTTC. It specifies CASSDRDRPSYEQYF.

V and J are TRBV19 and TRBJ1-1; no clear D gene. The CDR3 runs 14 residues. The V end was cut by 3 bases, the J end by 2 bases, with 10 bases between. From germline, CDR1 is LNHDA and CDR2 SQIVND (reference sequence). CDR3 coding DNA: TGTGCCAGTAGTATGTCAGGCTTTAACACTGAAGCTTTCTTT. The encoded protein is CASSMSGFNTEAFF. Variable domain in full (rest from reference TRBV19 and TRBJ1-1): DGGITQSPKYLFRKEGQNVTLSCEQNLNHDAMYWYRQDPGQGLRLIYYSQIVNDFQKGDIAEGYSVSREKKESFPLTVTSAQKNPTAFYLCASSMSGFNTEAFFGQGTRLTVV.

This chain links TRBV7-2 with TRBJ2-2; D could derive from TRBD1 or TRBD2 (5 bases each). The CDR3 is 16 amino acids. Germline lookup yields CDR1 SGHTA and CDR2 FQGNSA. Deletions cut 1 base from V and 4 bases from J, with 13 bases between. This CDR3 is CASSLEGTLVTGELFF. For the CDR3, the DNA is TGTGCCAGCAGCTTAGAGGGGACGTTGGTCACCGGGGAGCTGTTTTTT.

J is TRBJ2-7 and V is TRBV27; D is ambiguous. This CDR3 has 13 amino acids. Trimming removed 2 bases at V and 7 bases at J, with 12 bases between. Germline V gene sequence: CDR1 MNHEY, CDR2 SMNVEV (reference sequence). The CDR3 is CASSLNGVGEQYF. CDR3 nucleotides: TGTGCCAGCAGTTTAAACGGCGTAGGGGAGCAGTACTTC.

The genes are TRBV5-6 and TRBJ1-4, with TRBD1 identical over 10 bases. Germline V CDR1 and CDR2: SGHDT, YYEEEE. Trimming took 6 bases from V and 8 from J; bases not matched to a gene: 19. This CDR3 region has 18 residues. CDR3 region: CASTLSDSWTGGREKLFF. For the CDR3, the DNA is TGTGCCAGCACCCTTTCCGATTCATGGACAGGGGGGCGCGAAAAACTGTTTTTT.

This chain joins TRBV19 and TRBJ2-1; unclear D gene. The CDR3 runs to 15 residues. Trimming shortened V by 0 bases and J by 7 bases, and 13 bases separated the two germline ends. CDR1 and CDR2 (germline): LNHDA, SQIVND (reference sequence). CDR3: CASSIDHGLGNEQFF. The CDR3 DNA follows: TGTGCCAGTAGTATAGATCATGGGCTGGGGAATGAGCAGTTCTTC.

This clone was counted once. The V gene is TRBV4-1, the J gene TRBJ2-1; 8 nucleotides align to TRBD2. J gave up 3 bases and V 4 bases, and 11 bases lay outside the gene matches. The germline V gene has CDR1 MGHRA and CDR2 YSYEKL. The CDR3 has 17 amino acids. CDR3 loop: CASSLGLSGSGYNEQFF. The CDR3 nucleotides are TGCGCCAGCAGCCTGGGGTTAAGCGGGAGTGGCTACAATGAGCAGTTCTTC.

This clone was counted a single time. This CDR3 reads CASGQINQPQHF. CDR3 bases: TGTGCCAGCGGTCAGATCAATCAGCCCCAGCATTTT. This rearrangement joins TRBV28 to TRBJ1-5; the D is unclear. The germline V gene encodes CDR1 MDHEN and CDR2 SYDVKM. V was cut by 8 bases and J by 3 bases, with 8 bases left in between. The CDR3 length is 12 residues.

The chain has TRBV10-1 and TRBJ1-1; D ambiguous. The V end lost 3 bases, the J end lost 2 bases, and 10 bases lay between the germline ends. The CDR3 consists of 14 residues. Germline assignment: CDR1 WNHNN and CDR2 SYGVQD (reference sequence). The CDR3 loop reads CASSDSGANTEAFF. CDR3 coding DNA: TGCGCCAGCAGTGATTCGGGAGCAAACACTGAAGCTTTCTTT.

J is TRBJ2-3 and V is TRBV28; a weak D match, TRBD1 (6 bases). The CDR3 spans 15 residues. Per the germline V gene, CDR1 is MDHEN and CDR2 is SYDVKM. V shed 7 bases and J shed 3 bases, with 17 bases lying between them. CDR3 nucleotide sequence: TGTGCCAGCACCCCAGGGGTAGTAAGAACAGATACGCAGTATTTT. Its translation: CASTPGVVRTDTQYF.

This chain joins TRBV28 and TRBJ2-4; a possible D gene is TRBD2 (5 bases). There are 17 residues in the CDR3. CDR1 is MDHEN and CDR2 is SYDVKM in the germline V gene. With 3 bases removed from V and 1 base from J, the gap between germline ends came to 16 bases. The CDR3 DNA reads TGTGCCAGCAGTTTCGATGAGGGATTCGAGGCCAAAAACATTCAGTACTTC. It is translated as CASSFDEGFEAKNIQYF.

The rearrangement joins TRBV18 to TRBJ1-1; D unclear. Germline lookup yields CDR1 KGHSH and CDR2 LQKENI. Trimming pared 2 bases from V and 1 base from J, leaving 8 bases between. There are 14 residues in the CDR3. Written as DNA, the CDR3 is TGTGCCAGCTCACCAGGCGGGGAGAACACTGAAGCTTTCTTT. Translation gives CASSPGGENTEAFF. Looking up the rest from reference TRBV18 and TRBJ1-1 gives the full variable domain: NAGVMQNPRHLVRRRGQEARLRCSPMKGHSHVYWYRQLPEEGLKFMVYLQKENIIDESGMPKERFSAEFPKEGPSILRIQQVVRGDSAAYFCASSPGGENTEAFFGQGTRLTVV.